Each of the 13 T cell receptor beta chains below was sequenced from the same sample in a study of OX40 agonist ivuxolimab in advanced cancers. Assay: immunoSEQ multiplex PCR; the TCRdb copy retains only in-frame clones and omits some. The table records roughly 28,000 clones, 70% to 80% of them present only once. The sequencing used CD4+ or CD8+ T cells sorted from blood, collected in a trial of the OX40 agonist ivuxolimab. The origin of the receptors is an adult with an advanced solid tumor such as melanoma, head and neck, liver or kidney cancer.

This chain connects TRBV13 to TRBJ2-6; no firm D call. V gave up 5 bases and J gave up 0 bases, with 8 bases separating them. The CDR3 extends over 15 amino acids. Germline V lookup: CDR1 PRHDT, CDR2 FYEKMQ (reference sequence). This CDR3 reads CASSLGFSGANVLTF. The CDR3 DNA follows: TGTGCCAGCAGCCTGGGTTTCTCTGGGGCCAACGTCCTGACTTTC.

V usage is TRBV7-6 and J usage is TRBJ2-3, with D perhaps matching TRBD2 (7 bases). Trimming pared 2 bases from V and 3 bases from J, leaving 12 bases between. This CDR3 is 15 amino acids long. Germline loops: CDR1 SGHVS, CDR2 FNYEAQ. The DNA of the CDR3 is TGTGCCAGCAGCTTAATGGGAGGGGGAACAGATACGCAGTATTTT. It encodes CASSLMGGGTDTQYF.

The rearrangement links TRBV5-1 to TRBJ2-1; D uncertain. Germline-derived CDR1 and CDR2 are SGHRS and YFSETQ. Trimming took off 0 bases at V and 7 bases at J, with 5 bases between the two ends. This CDR3 is 12 amino acids long. This CDR3 is CASSLGPNEQFF. In DNA form, the CDR3 reads TGCGCCAGCAGCTTGGGTCCGAATGAGCAGTTCTTC.

The chain joins TRBV9 to TRBJ2-7; either TRBD1 or TRBD2 may fit D (5 bases each). The CDR3 contains 15 residues. V was trimmed by 0 bases and J by 0 bases, leaving 10 bases between them. Per the germline V gene, CDR1 is SGDLS and CDR2 is YYNGEE. CDR3 bases: TGTGCCAGCAGCGTAGGAGGGGCACCCTCCTACGAGCAGTACTTC. Amino acid sequence: CASSVGGAPSYEQYF.

CDR3 coding DNA: TGCGCCAGCAGCCAAGAAGTTGGCGGGAGAACAGATACGCAGTATTTT. This sequence encodes CASSQEVGGRTDTQYF. This sequence joins TRBV4-1 and TRBJ2-3, with 7 bases fitting TRBD2. Germline assignment: CDR1 MGHRA and CDR2 YSYEKL. Germline trimming cut 0 bases from V and 3 bases from J; bases unmatched to any gene: 6. The CDR3 runs 16 residues.

The genes are TRBV10-2 and TRBJ1-1; D not certain. Germline-derived CDR1 and CDR2 are WSHSY and SAAADI. The ends were cut back, 7 bases at V and 2 bases at J, with 11 bases in the middle. The CDR3 totals 13 residues. The CDR3, as DNA: TGCGCCAGCACAGAGGGTGTCAACACTGAAGCTTTCTTT. It specifies CASTEGVNTEAFF.

V is TRBV9 and J is TRBJ2-7; TRBD2 matches 7 bases. This CDR3 is built from 16 residues. CDR1 and CDR2 from the germline V gene are SGDLS and YYNGEE. V lost 0 bases, J lost 2 bases, and 8 bases stayed unmatched. The CDR3 region is CASSVAGGDPAYEQYF. For the CDR3, the DNA is TGTGCCAGCAGCGTAGCGGGAGGCGACCCGGCCTACGAGCAGTACTTC.

This chain uses TRBV7-2 with TRBJ2-7, with 12 bases identical to TRBD1. The CDR3 is made up of 17 amino acids. The germline V gene encodes CDR1 SGHTA and CDR2 FQGNSA. The V segment lost 5 bases and the J segment 0 bases; nucleotides outside the gene matches: 8. CDR3 residues: CASSPWGQGAYSYEQYF. CDR3 DNA: TGTGCCAGCAGCCCCTGGGGACAGGGGGCCTACTCCTACGAGCAGTACTTC.

The rearrangement uses TRBV9 and TRBJ2-1, with D possibly being TRBD1 or TRBD2 (6 bases each). This CDR3 region has 15 residues. V was pared by 3 bases and J by 7 bases, with 17 bases between. CDR1 and CDR2 from the germline V gene are SGDLS and YYNGEE. CDR3 coding DNA: TGTGCCAGCAGCGCGGAGGGGGTCCTGGGGAATGAGCAGTTCTTC. Its translation is CASSAEGVLGNEQFF.

The chain joins TRBV2 to TRBJ1-6, with 9 bases identical to TRBD1. CDR1 and CDR2 (germline): SNHLY, FYNNEI. Trimming took 3 bases from V and 6 from J; bases not matched to a gene: 6. The CDR3 has 16 amino acids. DNA of the CDR3: TGTGCCAGCAGTGAGACAGGGGGGCCTTTTAATTCACCCCTCCACTTT. Translation: CASSETGGPFNSPLHF.

This clone was detected only once. V gene TRBV30 combines with J gene TRBJ1-1; a possible D gene is TRBD1 (5 bases). Trimming pared 3 bases from V and 1 base from J, leaving 21 bases between. The CDR3 totals 17 residues. Per the germline V gene, CDR1 is GTSNPN and CDR2 is SVGIG (reference sequence). The CDR3 DNA reads TGTGCCTGGAGCGAATACCCGCCGTCAGGGCCGAACACTGAAGCTTTCTTT. As protein: CAWSEYPPSGPNTEAFF.

This clone was seen a single time. The J gene is TRBJ1-2, the V gene TRBV11-2, with D possibly matching TRBD1 (5 bases). CDR1 is SGHAT, CDR2 FQNNGV, per germline. The CDR3 covers 12 residues. Trimming removed 6 bases from V and 7 bases from J, with 12 bases in between. The CDR3 loop reads CASRSGLGGYTF. The CDR3 DNA reads as TGTGCCAGCAGGTCGGGGCTGGGTGGCTACACCTTC.

In DNA, the CDR3 is TGTGCCAGCAGCGATCCCAGGACACGATCCTACGAGCAGTACTTC. Encoded protein: CASSDPRTRSYEQYF. This rearrangement joins TRBV7-9 to TRBJ2-7, with D maybe TRBD1 (5 bases). Trimming pared 5 bases from V and 1 base from J, leaving 15 bases between. Germline V gene lookup returns CDR1 SEHNR and CDR2 FQNEAQ (reference sequence). There are 15 residues in the CDR3.